These 21 T cell receptor beta chains came from one sample sequenced in a study of blood T cell repertoires in COVID-19. The table came from immunoSEQ multiplex PCR; TCRdb's copy has only in-frame clones and leaves some out. Of 79,000 or so clones in the sample, about 85% were seen once. Sequencing input: peripheral blood. Receptor source: a man aged 60 to 75 with COVID-19, enrolled during active disease.

The count of this clone is one. V usage is TRBV3-1 (or the pseudogene TRBV3-2) and J usage is TRBJ2-7; D might be TRBD2 (6 bases). Germline V gives CDR1 LGHDT, CDR2 YNNKEL (reference sequence). V was trimmed by 4 bases and J by 6 bases, leaving 10 bases between them. This CDR3 region has 12 residues. The CDR3 DNA reads TGTGCCAGCAGCCCCCAGGGAGGCGAGCAGTACTTC. It codes for CASSPQGGEQYF.

The chain has TRBV10-3 and TRBJ1-3; D not resolved. Germline-derived CDR1 and CDR2 are ENHRY and SYGVKD. This CDR3 region has 13 residues. The ends were cut back, 10 bases at V and 4 bases at J, with 14 bases in the middle. The CDR3 DNA is TGTGCCACAACCCGGGGTGGCGGAAACACCATATATTTT. Translation: CATTRGGGNTIYF.

The chain has TRBV5-1 and TRBJ2-5; possible D gene TRBD2, 6 bases. With 3 bases removed from V and 2 bases from J, the gap between germline ends came to 17 bases. This CDR3 is 16 amino acids long. The germline V gene has CDR1 SGHRS and CDR2 YFSETQ. The CDR3 loop reads CASSSRRDDGQETQYF. Written as DNA, the CDR3 is TGCGCCAGCAGCTCACGGAGGGATGATGGGCAAGAGACCCAGTACTTC.

In this sample, this clone turned up many times. V and J are TRBV14 and TRBJ1-5; a possible D gene is TRBD1 (5 bases). Trimming left V 4 bases short and J 5 bases short, with 12 bases between. Germline V gene lookup returns CDR1 SGHDN and CDR2 FVKESK. The CDR3 contains 14 residues. CDR3 sequence reads: CASSRGGSDQPQHF. The DNA for the CDR3 is TGTGCCAGCAGCCGGGGGGGATCGGATCAGCCCCAGCATTTT.

The rearrangement links TRBV5-4 to TRBJ2-3; a weak D match, TRBD2 (6 bases). Germline V gives CDR1 SGHNT, CDR2 YYREEE (reference sequence). Trimming took off 2 bases at V and 0 bases at J, with 10 bases between the two ends. The CDR3 consists of 15 residues. CDR3 protein: CASSFSGLSTDTQYF. The DNA for the CDR3 is TGTGCCAGCAGCTTTAGCGGTCTAAGCACAGATACGCAGTATTTT. Based on the CDR3 plus reference TRBV5-4 and TRBJ2-3, the full variable domain is ETGVTQSPTHLIKTRGQQVTLRCSSQSGHNTVSWYQQALGQGPQFIFQYYREEENGRGNFPPRFSGLQFPNYSSELNVNALELDDSALYLCASSFSGLSTDTQYFGPGTRLTVL.

This CDR3 is CASSPFTVPNTEAFF. CDR3 sequence (DNA): TGTGCCAGCAGCCCATTTACGGTCCCGAACACTGAAGCTTTCTTT. This chain uses TRBV5-5 with TRBJ1-1; D uncertain. The ends were cut back, 4 bases at V and 1 base at J, with 14 bases in the middle. Germline CDR1 reads SGHKS; CDR2 reads YYEKEE (reference sequence). This CDR3 comprises 15 residues.

This clone is judged medium-sized. J is TRBJ2-1 and V is TRBV5-6; TRBD2 aligns across 8 bases. Per germline, CDR1 SGHDT and CDR2 YYEEEE. V shed 5 bases and J 6 bases; nucleotides not matched to a gene: 4. The CDR3 runs to 13 residues. The CDR3 here is CASSQSGSNEQFF. The CDR3 nucleotides read TGTGCCAGCAGTCAAAGCGGGAGCAATGAGCAGTTCTTC.

The chain joins TRBV11-2 to TRBJ2-7; D ambiguous. Trimming took 1 base from V and 1 from J, leaving 5 bases between them. The CDR3 contains 13 residues. Germline CDR1 and CDR2: SGHAT and FQNNGV. The CDR3 protein is CASSLGQSYEQYF. CDR3 sequence (DNA): TGTGCCAGCAGCTTAGGCCAGTCCTACGAGCAGTACTTC. The full variable domain, rest sourced from reference TRBV11-2 and TRBJ2-7, is EAGVAQSPRYKIIEKRQSVAFWCNPISGHATLYWYQQILGQGPKLLIQFQNNGVVDDSQLPKDRFSAERLKGVDSTLKIQPAKLEDSAVYLCASSLGQSYEQYFGPGTRLTVT.

V is TRBV29-1 and J is TRBJ1-2, with no clear D. This CDR3 is built from 12 residues. Germline V gene sequence: CDR1 SQVTM, CDR2 ANQGSEA. Trimming took 4 bases from V and 6 from J, leaving 12 bases between them. The DNA for the CDR3 is TGCAGCGTTGTCCGGGCGGAGGATGGCTACACCTTC. The encoded protein is CSVVRAEDGYTF.

The chain uses TRBV2 and TRBJ1-1; D not certain. From germline, CDR1 is SNHLY and CDR2 FYNNEI. V lost 6 bases and J lost 6, with 8 bases in between. CDR3 length: 11 amino acids. The CDR3 is CASRSESEAFF. The DNA for the CDR3 is TGTGCCAGCAGGTCCGAGTCTGAAGCTTTCTTT.

This chain links TRBV6-5 with TRBJ2-7; no clear D. The CDR3 contains 14 residues. Deletions cut 6 bases from V and 2 bases from J, with 14 bases between. Germline V CDR1 and CDR2: MNHEY, SVGAGI. The CDR3 loop reads CASSHSQEPYEQYF. Here the CDR3 DNA reads TGTGCCAGCAGCCATAGCCAAGAACCCTACGAGCAGTACTTC.

The chain links TRBV19 to TRBJ1-2, with D unclear. V lost 3 bases and J lost 8, with 19 bases in between. The CDR3 loop spans 15 amino acids. CDR1 is LNHDA, CDR2 SQIVND, per germline (reference sequence). CDR3 in amino acids: CASSITQRSLYGYTF. CDR3 bases: TGTGCCAGTAGTATTACTCAGCGGAGCCTCTACGGCTACACCTTC.

The chain couples TRBV12-3 or TRBV12-4 to TRBJ1-5; tentative D call: TRBD1 (5 bases). Trimming removed 5 bases from V and 6 bases from J, with 11 bases in between. CDR3 length: 13 amino acids. The CDR3: CASSTVTGQPQHF. DNA of the CDR3: TGTGCCAGCAGTACGGTTACAGGTCAGCCCCAGCATTTT.

Only a few counts were recorded for this clone. The gene calls are TRBV14 and TRBJ2-5; D call uncertain. Germline CDR1 reads SGHDN; CDR2 reads FVKESK. The CDR3 is made up of 13 amino acids. The ends were cut back, 0 bases at V and 5 bases at J, with 7 bases in the middle. The CDR3 coding sequence is TGTGCCAGCAGCCAAGACCTGAGGGAGACCCAGTACTTC. Its translation: CASSQDLRETQYF.

The chain uses TRBV5-1 and TRBJ1-1; D remains ambiguous. The CDR3 totals 15 residues. The V gene's germline CDR1 is SGHRS and CDR2 YFSETQ. Trimming left V 0 bases short and J 4 bases short, with 13 bases between. The CDR3 DNA sequence: TGCGCCAGCAGCTTGGCAGCGACCTATGGCACTGAAGCTTTCTTT. This encodes CASSLAATYGTEAFF.

This chain joins TRBV11-3 and TRBJ1-3, with TRBD1 matching 8 bases. This CDR3 region has 15 residues. CDR1 and CDR2 (germline): SGHNT, YENEEA. After removal of 5 bases from V and 4 bases from J, the junction contained 7 bases not matched to a gene. As DNA, the CDR3 is TGTGCCAGCAGCCCACACTCAGGGGGCGGAAACACCATATATTTT. Amino acid sequence: CASSPHSGGGNTIYF.

The chain joins TRBV5-1 to TRBJ2-1, with 7 bases fitting TRBD1. V was clipped by 4 bases and J by 8 bases; unmatched bases: 9. Germline V lookup: CDR1 SGHRS, CDR2 YFSETQ. The CDR3 is 14 amino acids. CDR3 protein: CASSVDRIEDEQFF. The CDR3 DNA reads as TGCGCCAGCAGCGTGGACAGGATTGAAGATGAGCAGTTCTTC.

V usage is TRBV7-2 and J usage is TRBJ1-2; possible D gene TRBD1, 5 bases. This CDR3 is built from 14 residues. V dropped 1 base and J dropped 3 bases, with 9 bases sitting between them. CDR1 SGHTA and CDR2 FQGNSA come from the germline V gene. CDR3 sequence: CASSLDRSDYGYTF. The CDR3 DNA reads as TGTGCCAGCAGCTTAGACAGGAGCGACTATGGCTACACCTTC.

The V gene is TRBV6-5, the J gene TRBJ2-7; D is unclear. The CDR3 loop spans 16 amino acids. Germline CDR1 MNHEY, CDR2 SVGAGI. The V end lost 0 bases, the J end lost 0 bases, and 12 bases lay between the germline ends. The CDR3 DNA reads TGTGCCAGCAGTTACTCGGCTTTTCCGTTCTCCTACGAGCAGTACTTC. This sequence encodes CASSYSAFPFSYEQYF.

This chain connects TRBV7-3 to TRBJ2-5; TRBD1 matches at 10 bases. CDR1 is SGHTA, CDR2 FQGTGA, per germline. V gave up 6 bases and J gave up 5 bases; unmatched junction bases: 6. The CDR3 length is 14 residues. The CDR3: CASSWTGGVETQYF. The DNA for the CDR3 is TGTGCCAGCAGTTGGACAGGGGGGGTTGAGACCCAGTACTTC. Looking up the rest from reference TRBV7-3 and TRBJ2-5 gives the full variable domain: GAGVSQTPSNKVTEKGKYVELRCDPISGHTALYWYRQSLGQGPEFLIYFQGTGAADDSGLPNDRFFAVRPEGSVSTLKIQRTERGDSAVYLCASSWTGGVETQYFGPGTRLLVL.

V gene TRBV6-5 combines with J gene TRBJ2-1, with D perhaps matching TRBD1 (6 bases). Germline V gene sequence: CDR1 MNHEY, CDR2 SVGAGI. The CDR3 runs 15 residues. Trimming cost V 4 bases and J 2 bases, with 12 bases left between them. The CDR3 spells CASSFGGLAYNEQFF. CDR3 in DNA: TGTGCCAGCAGTTTTGGGGGCCTGGCCTACAATGAGCAGTTCTTC.